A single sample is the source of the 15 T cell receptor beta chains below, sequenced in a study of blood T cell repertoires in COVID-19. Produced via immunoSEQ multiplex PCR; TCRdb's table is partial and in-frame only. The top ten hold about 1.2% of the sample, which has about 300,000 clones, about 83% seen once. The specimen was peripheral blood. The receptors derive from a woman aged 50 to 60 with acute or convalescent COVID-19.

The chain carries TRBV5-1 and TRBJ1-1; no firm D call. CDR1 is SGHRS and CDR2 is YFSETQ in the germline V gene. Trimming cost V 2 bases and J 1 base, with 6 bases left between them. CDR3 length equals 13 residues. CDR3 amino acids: CASSFEGNTEAFF. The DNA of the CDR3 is TGCGCCAGCAGCTTTGAGGGGAACACTGAAGCTTTCTTT.

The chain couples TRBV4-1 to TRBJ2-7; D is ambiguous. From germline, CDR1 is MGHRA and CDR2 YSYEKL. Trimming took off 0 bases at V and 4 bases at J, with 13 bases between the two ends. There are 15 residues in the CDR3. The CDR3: CASSQDLYYEYEQYF. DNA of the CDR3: TGCGCCAGCAGCCAAGATCTATACTATGAATACGAGCAGTACTTC.

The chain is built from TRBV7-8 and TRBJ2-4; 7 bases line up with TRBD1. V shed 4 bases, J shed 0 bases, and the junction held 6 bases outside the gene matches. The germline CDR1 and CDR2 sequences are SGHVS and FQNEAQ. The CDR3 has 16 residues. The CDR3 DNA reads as TGTGCCAGCAGCTCCACAGGGGAGTTAGCCAAAAACATTCAGTACTTC. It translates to CASSSTGELAKNIQYF. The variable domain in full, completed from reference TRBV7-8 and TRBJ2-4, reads GAGVSQSPRYKVAKRGQDVALRCDPISGHVSLFWYQQALGQGPEFLTYFQNEAQLDKSGLPSDRFFAERPEGSVSTLKIQRTQQEDSAVYLCASSSTGELAKNIQYFGAGTRLSVL.

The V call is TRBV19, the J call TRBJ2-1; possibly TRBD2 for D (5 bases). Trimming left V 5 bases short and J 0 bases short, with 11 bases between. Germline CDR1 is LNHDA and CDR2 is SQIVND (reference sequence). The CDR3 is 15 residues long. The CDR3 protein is CASSEDLSSYNEQFF. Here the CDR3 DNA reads TGTGCCAGTAGTGAGGACTTGAGCTCCTACAATGAGCAGTTCTTC.

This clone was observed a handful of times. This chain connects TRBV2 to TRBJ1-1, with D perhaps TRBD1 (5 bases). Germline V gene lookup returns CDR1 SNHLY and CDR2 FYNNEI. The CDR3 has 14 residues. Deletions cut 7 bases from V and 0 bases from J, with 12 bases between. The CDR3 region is CASTSTEMNTEAFF. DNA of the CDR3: TGTGCCAGCACCTCGACAGAGATGAACACTGAAGCTTTCTTT.

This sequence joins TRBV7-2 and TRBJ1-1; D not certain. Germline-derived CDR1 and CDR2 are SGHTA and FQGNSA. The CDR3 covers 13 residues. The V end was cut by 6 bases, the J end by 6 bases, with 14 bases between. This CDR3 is CASRNEVWAEAFF. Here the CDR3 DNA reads TGTGCCAGCAGAAACGAGGTGTGGGCTGAAGCTTTCTTT.

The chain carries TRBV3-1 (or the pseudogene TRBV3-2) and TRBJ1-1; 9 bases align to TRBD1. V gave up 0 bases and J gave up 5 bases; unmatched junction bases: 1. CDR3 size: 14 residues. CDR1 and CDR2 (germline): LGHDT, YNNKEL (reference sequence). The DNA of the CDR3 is TGTGCCAGCAGCCAAGAACAGGGGGCGACTGAAGCTTTCTTT. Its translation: CASSQEQGATEAFF.

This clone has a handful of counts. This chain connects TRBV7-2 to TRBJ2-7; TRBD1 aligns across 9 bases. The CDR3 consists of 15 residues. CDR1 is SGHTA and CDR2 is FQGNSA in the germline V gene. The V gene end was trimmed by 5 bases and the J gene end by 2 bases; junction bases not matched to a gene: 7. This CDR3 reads CASSPETGGAYEQYF. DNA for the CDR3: TGTGCCAGCAGCCCAGAGACAGGGGGGGCCTACGAGCAGTACTTC.

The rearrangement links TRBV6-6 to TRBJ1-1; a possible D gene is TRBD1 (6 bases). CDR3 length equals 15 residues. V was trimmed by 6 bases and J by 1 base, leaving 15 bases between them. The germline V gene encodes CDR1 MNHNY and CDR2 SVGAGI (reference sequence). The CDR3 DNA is TGTGCCAGCAGACAACAGGGAACCCCGAACACTGAAGCTTTCTTT. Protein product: CASRQQGTPNTEAFF.

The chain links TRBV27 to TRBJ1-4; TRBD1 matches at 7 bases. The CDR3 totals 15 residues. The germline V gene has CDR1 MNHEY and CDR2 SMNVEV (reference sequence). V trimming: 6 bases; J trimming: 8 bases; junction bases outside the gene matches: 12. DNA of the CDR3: TGTGCCAGCAGACAGAACAGGGGTTATGAGGAAAAACTGTTTTTT. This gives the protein CASRQNRGYEEKLFF.

CDR3 sequence (DNA): TGTGCCAGCAGCCCAAAGACAGGCGGTAATGAAAAACTGTTTTTT. Translated, it gives CASSPKTGGNEKLFF. This rearrangement joins TRBV7-9 to TRBJ1-4; D perhaps matches TRBD1 (6 bases). The CDR3 totals 15 residues. V shed 5 bases and J shed 4 bases, with 14 bases lying between them. Germline V gene data show CDR1 as SEHNR and CDR2 as FQNEAQ (reference sequence).

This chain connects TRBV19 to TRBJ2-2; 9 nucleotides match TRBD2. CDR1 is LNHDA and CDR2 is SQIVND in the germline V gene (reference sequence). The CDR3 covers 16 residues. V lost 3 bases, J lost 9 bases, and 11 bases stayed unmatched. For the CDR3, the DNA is TGTGCCAGTAGTATCGGGCAGCGGGGGGCCCTGTGGGAGCTGTTTTTT. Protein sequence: CASSIGQRGALWELFF.

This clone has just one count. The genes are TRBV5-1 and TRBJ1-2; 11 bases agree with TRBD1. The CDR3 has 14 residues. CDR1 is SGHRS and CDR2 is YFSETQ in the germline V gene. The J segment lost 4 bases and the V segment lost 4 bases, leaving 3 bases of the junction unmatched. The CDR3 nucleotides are TGCGCCAGCAGCATTGGGACAGGGGGCTATGGCTACACCTTC. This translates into CASSIGTGGYGYTF.

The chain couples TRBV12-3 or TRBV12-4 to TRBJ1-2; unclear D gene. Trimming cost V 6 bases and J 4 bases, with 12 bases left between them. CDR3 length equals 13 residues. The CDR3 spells CASSPVLSYGYTF. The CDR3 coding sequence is TGTGCCAGCAGCCCGGTGCTCTCCTATGGCTACACCTTC.

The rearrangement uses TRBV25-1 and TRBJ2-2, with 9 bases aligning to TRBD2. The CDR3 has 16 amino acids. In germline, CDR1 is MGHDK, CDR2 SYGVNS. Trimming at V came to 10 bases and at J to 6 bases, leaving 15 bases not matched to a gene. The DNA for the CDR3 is TGTGCCACCACCGTCCGCACGACTAGCGGATCCGGGGAGCTGTTTTTT. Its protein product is CATTVRTTSGSGELFF.